The 27 T cell receptor beta chains reported below all come from one sample, sequenced in a study of breast tumors, draining lymph nodes, adjacent tissues (dated by TCRdb to the mid-2010s). The axillary draining lymph nodes of breast cancer patients were the source of the lymph node samples. Receptors were amplified or captured by multiplex PCR. This sample was sequenced with an Illumina HiSeq 2000. The public sequencing data were trimmed at Q25 with fastp and processed into clonotypes with MiXCR by TCRdb, which kept only in-frame beta chains. Rows with a matching CDR3 protein are joined into one entry that keeps the most common DNA and genes. The sample profile shows about 230,000 distinct CDR3 sequences; approximately 29% of them were found once. The top ten clones comprise over 1.1% of the sample. The material sequenced was axillary lymph node tissue. The receptor set was obtained from a female donor with breast cancer. Some clones in this sample may be carry-over from other donors' samples.

This clonotype appeared many times. The J gene is TRBJ2-5, the V gene TRBV5-8; 8 nucleotides line up with TRBD2. The CDR3 covers 13 residues. Germline CDR1 is SGHTS and CDR2 is YDEGEE. The V gene end was trimmed by 5 bases and the J gene end by 3 bases; junction bases not matched to a gene: 3. The CDR3 bases are TGTGCCAGCAGGGGGACTAGTGAAGAGACCCAGTACTTC. This encodes CASRGTSEETQYF. The entire variable domain, with the rest obtained from reference TRBV5-8 and TRBJ2-5, is as follows: EAGVTQSPTHLIKTRGQQATLRCSPISGHTSVYWYQQALGLGLQFLLWYDEGEERNRGNFPPRFSGRQFPNYSSELNVNALELEDSALYLCASRGTSEETQYFGPGTRLLVL.

This rearrangement joins TRBV24-1 to TRBJ2-3; 8 bases map to TRBD2. Germline lookup yields CDR1 KGHDR and CDR2 SFDVKD. This CDR3 region has 12 residues. V was pared by 12 bases and J by 10 bases, with 11 bases of the junction left unmatched. CDR3 protein: CAVSGGGSAQYF. The DNA for the CDR3 is TGTGCCGTAAGCGGGGGAGGGTCTGCGCAGTATTTT.

Only one count was recorded for this clonotype. The chain joins TRBV12-3 or TRBV12-4 to TRBJ2-5, with unresolved D. V dropped 3 bases and J dropped 3 bases, with 5 bases sitting between them. The CDR3 consists of 12 residues. The CDR3 coding sequence is TGTGCCAGCAGTTTTGGGGAAGAGACCCAGTACTTC. Protein product: CASSFGEETQYF.

This clonotype came up many times. The V call is TRBV20-1, the J call TRBJ1-2; D may be TRBD1 (5 bases). Trimming shortened V by 3 bases and J by 2 bases, and 13 bases separated the two germline ends. This CDR3 contains 14 residues. Germline lookup yields CDR1 DFQATT and CDR2 SNEGSKA (reference sequence). CDR3 amino acids: CSARRDGSNYGYTF. CDR3 nucleotides: TGCAGTGCTAGGAGGGACGGATCAAACTATGGCTACACCTTC.

The sample holds many counts of this clonotype. This chain connects TRBV7-2 to TRBJ2-7, with D perhaps matching TRBD1 (5 bases). The V gene lost 4 bases and the J gene lost 0 bases, with 7 bases spanning the gap. Germline-derived CDR1 and CDR2 are SGHTA and FQGNSA. This CDR3 has 13 amino acids. CDR3 bases: TGTGCCAGCAGCTACCAGGGCTCCTACGAGCAGTACTTC. This codes for CASSYQGSYEQYF.

This clonotype was recorded at least ten times. V is TRBV20-1 and J is TRBJ2-2; D gene unclear. The germline V gene has CDR1 DFQATT and CDR2 SNEGSKA (reference sequence). Between the trimmed V and J ends, which lost 0 bases and 5 bases, there was a span of 10 bases. This CDR3 comprises 14 residues. This chain's CDR3 is CSARDPVGTGELFF. The CDR3 nucleotides read TGCAGTGCTAGAGACCCAGTCGGTACCGGGGAGCTGTTTTTT.

The chain joins TRBV14 to TRBJ2-7; the match to TRBD2 covers 14 bases. CDR3 length: 16 amino acids. Per the germline V gene, CDR1 is SGHDN and CDR2 is FVKESK. V gave up 3 bases and J gave up 2 bases; unmatched junction bases: 3. This CDR3 reads CASSQGLAGVAYEQYF. CDR3 nucleotide sequence: TGTGCCAGCAGCCAGGGACTAGCGGGAGTGGCCTACGAGCAGTACTTC. Complete variable domain (other parts from reference TRBV14 and TRBJ2-7): EAGVTQFPSHSVIEKGQTVTLRCDPISGHDNLYWYRRVMGKEIKFLLHFVKESKQDESGMPNNRFLAERTGGTYSTLKVQPAELEDSGVYFCASSQGLAGVAYEQYFGPGTRLTVT.

Ten or more counts support this clonotype. This rearrangement joins TRBV28 to TRBJ2-7; perhaps TRBD2 as D (6 bases). The CDR3 totals 14 residues. Germline V CDR1 and CDR2: MDHEN, SYDVKM. With 9 bases removed from V and 2 bases from J, the gap between germline ends came to 17 bases. The CDR3 is CASRFSRETYEQYF. CDR3 sequence (DNA): TGTGCCAGTAGGTTTTCGCGGGAAACCTACGAGCAGTACTTC.

This clonotype was seen at least ten times. The chain links TRBV27 to TRBJ2-5; D perhaps matches TRBD1 (5 bases). CDR1 and CDR2 (germline): MNHEY, SMNVEV (reference sequence). The CDR3 loop spans 13 amino acids. V lost 4 bases and J lost 1, with 7 bases in between. The CDR3 bases are TGTGCCAGCAGTTGGACACTCCAAGAGACCCAGTACTTC. This gives the protein CASSWTLQETQYF.

This clonotype was observed at least ten times. The chain combines TRBV15 with TRBJ2-7; 12 nucleotides line up with TRBD1. This CDR3 spans 16 amino acids. Germline assignment: CDR1 LNHNV and CDR2 YYDKDF (reference sequence). V gave up 4 bases and J gave up 5 bases; unmatched junction bases: 9. Here the CDR3 reads CATSTTSGQGAHEQYF. As DNA, the CDR3 is TGTGCCACCAGCACAACCTCGGGACAGGGGGCCCACGAGCAGTACTTC.

This clonotype was seen repeatedly, ten times or more. The V call is TRBV11-3, the J call TRBJ2-2, with D uncertain. The CDR3 covers 11 residues. Germline V CDR1 and CDR2: SGHNT, YENEEA. Trimming took 8 bases from V and 6 from J, leaving 7 bases between them. The CDR3 sequence is CASFFAGELFF. In nucleotides, the CDR3 is TGTGCCAGCTTTTTCGCCGGGGAGCTGTTTTTT.

CDR3 in amino acids: CASTPDRGSNQPQHF. CDR3 bases: TGTGCCAGTACCCCAGACAGGGGTAGCAATCAGCCCCAGCATTTT. J is TRBJ1-5 and V is TRBV19; 8 bases align to TRBD1. Germline V gene lookup returns CDR1 LNHDA and CDR2 SQIVND (reference sequence). The CDR3 has 15 residues. V dropped 7 bases and J dropped 0; count of bases not matched to a gene: 5.

This clonotype was recorded a few times. A much larger clone is a single base away; this may be a read error. The chain is built from TRBV24-1 and TRBJ2-5, with TRBD1 identical over 7 bases. CDR3 length: 15 residues. Per germline, CDR1 KGHDR and CDR2 SFDVKD. The CDR3 region is CATGDLKGAKETQYF. The CDR3, as DNA: TGTGCCACCGGTGATTTAAAGGGGGCAAAAGAGACCCAGTACTTC.

The rearrangement uses TRBV9 and TRBJ1-6; TRBD1 matches 7 bases. Germline trimming cut 7 bases from V and 7 bases from J; bases unmatched to any gene: 8. Per germline, CDR1 SGDLS and CDR2 YYNGEE. The CDR3 is made up of 14 amino acids. In DNA form, the CDR3 reads TGTGCCAGCGGCTCCCGACAGGGAAATTCACCCCTCCACTTT. This codes for CASGSRQGNSPLHF. Based on the CDR3 plus reference TRBV9 and TRBJ1-6, the full variable domain is DSGVTQTPKHLITATGQRVTLRCSPRSGDLSVYWYQQSLDQGLQFLIQYYNGEERAKGNILERFSAQQFPDLHSELNLSSLELGDSALYFCASGSRQGNSPLHFGNGTRLTVT.

There are many counts of this clonotype. J is TRBJ1-6 and V is TRBV4-1, with 7 bases aligning to TRBD1. Trimming took 2 bases from V and 9 from J; bases not matched to a gene: 13. Germline CDR1 MGHRA, CDR2 YSYEKL. CDR3 length: 17 residues. CDR3 bases: TGCGCCAGCAGCCAACCCGGCGAGGGGGCAGGGACTTCACCCCTCCACTTT. It yields the protein CASSQPGEGAGTSPLHF.

Only a few counts were recorded for this clonotype. This chain connects TRBV20-1 to TRBJ1-1, with TRBD1 matching over 8 bases. Germline trimming cut 1 base from V and 1 base from J; bases unmatched to any gene: 5. The CDR3 covers 15 residues. Germline-derived CDR1 and CDR2 are DFQATT and SNEGSKA (reference sequence). The CDR3 DNA reads TGCAGTGCTAGAGCCAGGGGGCCCGAGAACACTGAAGCTTTCTTT. Its translation: CSARARGPENTEAFF.

In the case of this clonotype: A read error may be the cause here, since a much bigger clone is one base away. V and J are TRBV18 and TRBJ1-2; D is ambiguous. The germline V and J ends were trimmed by 2 bases and 1 base, with 8 bases remaining between them. The CDR3 has 14 residues. CDR1 KGHSH and CDR2 LQKENI come from the germline V gene. The CDR3 DNA is TGTGCCAGCTCACCATCGCCAGATAACTATGGCTACACCTTC. Translating gives CASSPSPDNYGYTF.

This clonotype occurred many times. The chain links TRBV24-1 to TRBJ2-1; D is perhaps TRBD1 (6 bases). The germline CDR1 and CDR2 sequences are KGHDR and SFDVKD. Trimming took 2 bases from V and 3 from J, leaving 10 bases between them. The CDR3 is 15 amino acids. In nucleotides, the CDR3 is TGTGCCACCAGTGATTCGAAGGGGGTCTACAATGAGCAGTTCTTC. This encodes CATSDSKGVYNEQFF.

In its sample, this clonotype was seen a few times. This may be a read error: a much more frequent sequence differs by one nucleotide. This rearrangement joins TRBV6-5 to TRBJ2-2; D ambiguous. Germline V CDR1 and CDR2: MNHEY, SVGAGI. With 5 bases removed from V and 2 bases from J, the gap between germline ends came to 9 bases. The CDR3 covers 14 residues. This CDR3 reads CASSRNLNTGELFF. The CDR3 DNA follows: TGTGCCAGCAGTCGGAACCTTAACACCGGGGAGCTGTTTTTT.

The gene calls are TRBV7-2 and TRBJ1-1; D ambiguous. V was clipped by 4 bases and J by 7 bases, with 13 bases between them. The CDR3 totals 13 residues. Germline CDR1 reads SGHTA; CDR2 reads FQGNSA. This CDR3 is CASSSDAFGEAFF. Here the CDR3 DNA reads TGTGCCAGCAGCTCGGACGCGTTTGGTGAAGCTTTCTTT.

The rearrangement links TRBV7-3 to TRBJ1-1; 9 bases are shared with TRBD1. The V and J ends lost 0 bases and 4 bases, in that order; junction bases with no gene match: 6. Germline-derived CDR1 and CDR2 are SGHTA and FQGTGA. This CDR3 comprises 16 residues. As DNA, the CDR3 is TGTGCCAGCAGCTTAACGGGGACAGGGCAGGGCACTGAAGCTTTCTTT. Its protein is CASSLTGTGQGTEAFF.

On this clonotype: The conserved phenylalanine or tryptophan is not found at the CDR3 terminus, so this likely reflects a read error. V and J are TRBV24-1 and TRBJ2-5; no definite D call. The CDR3 is made up of 13 amino acids. The V and J ends lost 5 bases and 9 bases respectively, with 15 bases between them. Germline assignment: CDR1 KGHDR and CDR2 SFDVKD. This chain's CDR3 is CATSGGRRIAQYI. The CDR3 coding sequence is TGTGCCACCAGTGGTGGGCGGCGGATAGCCCAGTACATC.

This chain links TRBV5-4 with TRBJ2-4; 15 bases are shared with TRBD2. Germline V lookup: CDR1 SGHNT, CDR2 YYREEE (reference sequence). V lost 2 bases, J lost 6 bases, and 6 bases stayed unmatched. The CDR3 runs 17 residues. This CDR3 reads CASSFGLAGGPANIQYF. CDR3 coding DNA: TGTGCCAGCAGCTTTGGACTAGCGGGAGGGCCGGCAAACATTCAGTACTTC.

As for this clonotype: Lacking the conserved final phenylalanine or tryptophan, this CDR3 likely reflects a read error. The genes are TRBV5-6 and TRBJ1-5; D gene uncertain. The CDR3 runs to 12 residues. Germline CDR1 and CDR2: SGHDT and YYEEEE. V shed 3 bases and J shed 5 bases, with 6 bases lying between them. CDR3 sequence (DNA): TGTGCCAGCAGCTGTGGAGATCAGCCCCAGCATCTT. Its protein product is CASSCGDQPQHL.

This clonotype has at least ten counts. The V call is TRBV6-4, the J call TRBJ2-3; D perhaps matches TRBD1 (6 bases). The CDR3 covers 14 residues. Germline CDR1 MRHNA, CDR2 SNTAGT. V gave up 7 bases and J gave up 2 bases, with 13 bases separating them. The CDR3 loop reads CASKGQNPTDTQYF. For the CDR3, the DNA is TGTGCCAGCAAAGGACAGAACCCCACAGATACGCAGTATTTT.

This clonotype has a count of ten or more. The chain joins TRBV12-3 or TRBV12-4 to TRBJ2-3; D gene ambiguous. The CDR3 covers 10 residues. With 9 bases removed from V and 7 bases from J, the gap between germline ends came to 8 bases. The CDR3, as DNA: TGTGCCAGTCCCACTTATACGCAGTATTTT. Protein sequence: CASPTYTQYF.

CDR3 DNA: TGTGCCAGCAGCTTGAGTAGAAGATCCTACGAGCAGTACTTC. This sequence encodes CASSLSRRSYEQYF. This sequence joins TRBV7-2 and TRBJ2-7; D is uncertain. The V gene lost 3 bases and the J gene lost 1 base, with 10 bases spanning the gap. Germline loops: CDR1 SGHTA, CDR2 FQGNSA. The length of the CDR3 is 14 residues.